These 27 T cell receptor beta chains share one sample of origin, sequenced in a study of early T cells in non-severe SARS-CoV-2 infection. TCRdb processed the 5' RACE reads anew with MiXCR; each CDR3 protein has one entry. Of 35,000 to 45,000 distinct CDR3 sequences detected, about 6% appear once; the ten largest clones hold about 8.3%. The sample in question was whole blood, obtained at baseline. The receptors stem from an adult who was a healthcare worker with PCR-confirmed SARS-CoV-2 infection or an uninfected control (not recorded which).

At least ten counts were recorded for this clonotype. This chain joins TRBV6-5 and TRBJ2-1; D tentatively reads TRBD1 or TRBD2 (5 bases each). The V end was cut by 2 bases, the J end by 12 bases, with 20 bases between. The CDR3 is 15 residues long. Germline loops: CDR1 MNHEY, CDR2 SVGAGI. CDR3 DNA: TGTGCCAGCAGTTACGGGGCAGGGTTTTTAGCGCGGCAGTTCTTC. Protein: CASSYGAGFLARQFF.

This clonotype has at least ten counts. The chain couples TRBV20-1 to TRBJ2-1, with 7 bases that match TRBD2. This CDR3 has 15 residues. V was clipped by 4 bases and J by 5 bases; unmatched bases: 11. CDR1 DFQATT and CDR2 SNEGSKA come from the germline V gene (reference sequence). The CDR3 reads CSAIRLSRGDNEQFF. The CDR3 bases are TGCAGTGCTATCCGCTTGTCCCGGGGGGACAATGAGCAGTTCTTC.

The gene calls are TRBV27 and TRBJ1-6, with TRBD1 matching 7 bases. Trimming cost V 8 bases and J 6 bases; bases outside gene matches: 4. In germline, CDR1 is MNHEY, CDR2 SMNVEV (reference sequence). This CDR3 is 13 amino acids long. The CDR3 DNA sequence: TGTGCCAGCCGGGACAGATCTAATTCACCCCTCCACTTT. Translated, it gives CASRDRSNSPLHF.

This clonotype was seen many times. This chain uses TRBV12-3 or TRBV12-4 with TRBJ1-3, with unresolved D. The V end was cut by 1 base, the J end by 3 bases, with 1 base between. This CDR3 has 12 amino acids. CDR3 bases: TGTGCCAGCAGTTTAGGTGGAAACACCATATATTTT. Its translation: CASSLGGNTIYF.

Many counts were recorded for this clonotype. The V gene is TRBV20-1, the J gene TRBJ2-7; 9 nucleotides align to TRBD1. Germline V gene lookup returns CDR1 DFQATT and CDR2 SNEGSKA (reference sequence). The CDR3 runs to 14 residues. J was trimmed by 6 bases and V by 3 bases; bases with no gene match: 9. The CDR3 protein is CSARADRGLREQYF. DNA for the CDR3: TGCAGTGCTAGGGCGGACAGGGGCCTCCGCGAGCAGTACTTC.

This clonotype was counted many times. The chain employs TRBV12-3 or TRBV12-4 and TRBJ2-3; TRBD2 is a possible D gene (6 bases). V dropped 8 bases and J dropped 2 bases, with 17 bases sitting between them. The CDR3 runs to 15 residues. The CDR3 nucleotides are TGTGCCAGCTCCAGGGACTCAATCTCCACAGATACGCAGTATTTT. Residues: CASSRDSISTDTQYF.

Ten or more counts support this clonotype. The genes are TRBV7-2 and TRBJ1-6; 8 bases agree with TRBD1. Germline CDR1 reads SGHTA; CDR2 reads FQGNSA. This CDR3 spans 16 amino acids. With 6 bases clipped from V and 1 base from J, the junction kept 5 bases outside the gene matches. CDR3 sequence reads: CASRPDRESYNSPLHF. CDR3 in DNA: TGTGCCAGCAGACCGGACAGGGAATCCTATAATTCACCCCTCCACTTT.

Ten or more counts support this clonotype. The V call is TRBV18, the J call TRBJ2-7, with TRBD1 matching over 9 bases. Germline CDR1 KGHSH, CDR2 LQKENI. With 3 bases clipped from V and 4 bases from J, the junction kept 7 bases outside the gene matches. The CDR3 consists of 15 residues. CDR3 sequence (DNA): TGTGCCAGCTCACCTACAGGGGGCGAGGGGTACGAGCAGTACTTC. Its translation: CASSPTGGEGYEQYF.

The table lists this clonotype with a few counts. This chain uses TRBV27 with TRBJ1-6; unclear D gene. Germline CDR1 is MNHEY and CDR2 is SMNVEV (reference sequence). The CDR3 totals 14 residues. V was shortened by 6 bases and J by 5 bases, with 11 bases between the two germline ends. The CDR3: CASRRDRDNSPLHF. As DNA, the CDR3 is TGTGCCAGCAGAAGAGACCGAGATAATTCACCCCTCCACTTT.

This clonotype was counted many times. V usage is TRBV2 and J usage is TRBJ1-4; 8 bases fit TRBD1. V shed 6 bases, J shed 1 base, and the junction held 4 bases outside the gene matches. The CDR3 extends over 15 amino acids. The germline V gene has CDR1 SNHLY and CDR2 FYNNEI. The CDR3 sequence is CASSEQGGTNEKLFF. The CDR3 DNA reads as TGTGCCAGCAGCGAACAGGGGGGAACTAATGAAAAACTGTTTTTT.

This clonotype was counted at least ten times. The chain uses TRBV7-2 and TRBJ2-7; weak D call: TRBD2 (6 bases). V was pared by 1 base and J by 6 bases, with 13 bases between. CDR3 length: 14 residues. Germline CDR1 and CDR2: SGHTA and FQGNSA. In nucleotides, the CDR3 is TGTGCCAGCAGCTTAGTGCCGGCGGGGTTCGAGCAGTACTTC. Translation gives CASSLVPAGFEQYF.

This clonotype was found a few times. The chain recombines TRBV7-2 with TRBJ2-3; possible D gene TRBD2, 7 bases. Germline CDR1 reads SGHTA; CDR2 reads FQGNSA. V was cut by 1 base and J by 2 bases, with 13 bases left in between. CDR3 length: 16 residues. In DNA form, the CDR3 reads TGTGCCAGCAGCTTAGTGGCGGGGGCCTTCACAGATACGCAGTATTTT. Protein product: CASSLVAGAFTDTQYF.

This clonotype was counted at least ten times. This chain links TRBV14 with TRBJ2-7; D possibly corresponds to TRBD1 (5 bases). The CDR3 is 17 amino acids. The germline V gene encodes CDR1 SGHDN and CDR2 FVKESK. V was clipped by 2 bases and J by 2 bases, with 19 bases between them. The CDR3 is CASSQSWGRIDPYEQYF. As DNA, the CDR3 is TGTGCCAGCAGCCAATCCTGGGGCAGAATAGACCCCTACGAGCAGTACTTC. Looking up the rest from reference TRBV14 and TRBJ2-7 gives the full variable domain: EAGVTQFPSHSVIEKGQTVTLRCDPISGHDNLYWYRRVMGKEIKFLLHFVKESKQDESGMPNNRFLAERTGGTYSTLKVQPAELEDSGVYFCASSQSWGRIDPYEQYFGPGTRLTVT.

This clonotype was detected many times. The chain joins TRBV20-1 to TRBJ1-4; D is ambiguous. Germline CDR1 and CDR2: DFQATT and SNEGSKA (reference sequence). The CDR3 is made up of 12 amino acids. Deletions cut 3 bases from V and 8 bases from J, with 10 bases between. The DNA for the CDR3 is TGCAGTGCTAGGGGTCTGGGAGAAAAACTGTTTTTT. This encodes CSARGLGEKLFF.

This clonotype turned up a few times. J is TRBJ2-7 and V is TRBV20-1; TRBD2 agrees at 8 bases. Looked up from germline, CDR1 is DFQATT and CDR2 is SNEGSKA (reference sequence). The CDR3 has 16 residues. The junction had 15 bases not matched to a gene; V was cut back by 6 bases and J by 2 bases. In DNA form, the CDR3 reads TGCAGTGCCGCACCCATGCAGCGGGGGTTACCCTACGAGCAGTACTTC. Its translation: CSAAPMQRGLPYEQYF.

This clonotype has more than one count but fewer than ten. The chain is built from TRBV14 and TRBJ2-1; D remains ambiguous. Per the germline V gene, CDR1 is SGHDN and CDR2 is FVKESK. V lost 0 bases, J lost 0 bases, and 9 bases lay in between. There are 16 residues in the CDR3. The CDR3 DNA reads as TGTGCCAGCAGCCAAGATACACGGTACTCCTACAATGAGCAGTTCTTC. Residues: CASSQDTRYSYNEQFF.

This rearrangement joins TRBV4-3 to TRBJ1-1, with D maybe TRBD1 (6 bases). Germline lookup yields CDR1 LGHNA and CDR2 YSLEER. This CDR3 is 14 amino acids long. Trimming removed 0 bases at V and 3 bases at J, with 8 bases between. The CDR3 protein is CASSQERGYTEAFF. CDR3 sequence (DNA): TGCGCCAGCAGCCAAGAGAGGGGGTACACTGAAGCTTTCTTT.

This clonotype was counted many times. The chain links TRBV7-9 to TRBJ2-6; D is unresolved. Germline CDR1 SEHNR, CDR2 FQNEAQ (reference sequence). The length of the CDR3 is 17 residues. Trimming stripped 3 bases from V and 0 bases from J, with 12 bases between. The CDR3 region is CASSFRKQYSGANVLTF. In DNA, the CDR3 is TGTGCCAGCAGCTTTCGTAAACAGTACTCTGGGGCCAACGTCCTGACTTTC.

The rearrangement links TRBV3-1 to TRBJ2-1, with D perhaps being TRBD1 or TRBD2 (5 bases each). The CDR3 has 15 amino acids. The V gene lost 1 base and the J gene lost 0 bases, with 7 bases spanning the gap. CDR1 LGHDT and CDR2 YNNKEL come from the germline V gene (reference sequence). CDR3: CASSQVGVSYNEQFF. CDR3 sequence (DNA): TGTGCCAGCAGCCAAGTGGGGGTCTCCTACAATGAGCAGTTCTTC.

The rearrangement joins TRBV29-1 to TRBJ1-1; TRBD1 agrees at 7 bases. This CDR3 is 13 amino acids long. With 3 bases clipped from V and 5 bases from J, the junction kept 6 bases outside the gene matches. In germline, CDR1 is SQVTM, CDR2 ANQGSEA. The CDR3 coding sequence is TGCAGCGTTGAGGAGACAGGGCGAACTGAAGCTTTCTTT. This encodes CSVEETGRTEAFF.

This clonotype was counted at least ten times. The chain recombines TRBV7-9 with TRBJ2-2; a possible D gene is TRBD2 (5 bases). Trimming removed 5 bases at V and 1 base at J, with 14 bases between. CDR1 SEHNR and CDR2 FQNEAQ come from the germline V gene (reference sequence). The CDR3 extends over 16 amino acids. In nucleotides, the CDR3 is TGTGCCAGCAGCCCCACTAGGGCTAGGAACACCGGGGAGCTGTTTTTT. It translates to CASSPTRARNTGELFF.

This clonotype was observed many times. The CDR3 region is CASSFGGSVGTDTQYF. The CDR3 DNA reads TGTGCCAGCAGTTTCGGAGGCTCAGTGGGCACAGATACGCAGTATTTT. The chain combines TRBV12-3 or TRBV12-4 with TRBJ2-3, with D possibly matching TRBD2 (5 bases). V was cut by 3 bases and J by 1 base, with 14 bases left in between. The CDR3 has 16 residues.

This clonotype was counted at least ten times. The rearrangement uses TRBV2 and TRBJ2-7; 12 bases line up with TRBD2. V lost 5 bases to trimming and J lost 4 bases; unmatched junction nucleotides: 6. The CDR3 loop spans 15 amino acids. Germline assignment: CDR1 SNHLY and CDR2 FYNNEI. Here the CDR3 DNA reads TGTGCCAGCAGTCCTACTAGCGGGGGGTTTTACGAGCAGTACTTC. This translates into CASSPTSGGFYEQYF.

This clonotype was detected a few times. The rearrangement joins TRBV27 to TRBJ1-5; weak D call: TRBD1 (5 bases). Germline-derived CDR1 and CDR2 are MNHEY and SMNVEV (reference sequence). The CDR3 loop spans 16 amino acids. The V end lost 0 bases, the J end lost 1 base, and 10 bases lay between the germline ends. CDR3 loop: CASSLSGRASNQPQHF. In DNA form, the CDR3 reads TGTGCCAGCAGTTTATCGGGCAGGGCAAGCAATCAGCCCCAGCATTTT.

This clonotype has at least ten counts. This chain joins TRBV5-6 and TRBJ1-2, with 7 bases aligning to TRBD1. Germline-derived CDR1 and CDR2 are SGHDT and YYEEEE. CDR3 size: 14 residues. V lost 0 bases, J lost 4 bases, and 3 bases stayed unmatched. CDR3 nucleotide sequence: TGTGCCAGCAGCTTGGTGCAGGGGGTCTATGGCTACACCTTC. Amino acid sequence: CASSLVQGVYGYTF.

This clonotype is deemed medium-sized. The J gene is TRBJ1-2, the V gene TRBV5-4, with D perhaps TRBD1 (6 bases). This CDR3 contains 15 residues. Germline V gives CDR1 SGHNT, CDR2 YYREEE (reference sequence). The V end lost 4 bases, the J end lost 2 bases, and 15 bases lay between the germline ends. CDR3 sequence reads: CASSPRGVGNYGYTF. As DNA, the CDR3 is TGTGCCAGCAGCCCGAGGGGGGTAGGGAACTATGGCTACACCTTC. Supplemented by reference TRBV5-4 and TRBJ1-2, the full variable domain reads ETGVTQSPTHLIKTRGQQVTLRCSSQSGHNTVSWYQQALGQGPQFIFQYYREEENGRGNFPPRFSGLQFPNYSSELNVNALELDDSALYLCASSPRGVGNYGYTFGSGTRLTVV.

This clonotype was recorded many times. This chain uses TRBV7-9 with TRBJ2-1; 14 positions agree with TRBD2. The CDR3 loop spans 20 amino acids. Germline trimming cut 1 base from V and 0 bases from J; bases unmatched to any gene: 8. Germline CDR1 is SEHNR and CDR2 is FQNEAQ (reference sequence). CDR3: CASSLGGLAGATSSYNEQFF. In DNA, the CDR3 is TGTGCCAGCAGCTTAGGGGGACTAGCGGGGGCCACTAGCTCCTACAATGAGCAGTTCTTC.